One sample yielded the 10 T cell receptor beta chains listed below, sequenced in a study of blood T cell repertoires in COVID-19 (dated by TCRdb to the early 2020s). The library was prepared using the immunoSEQ multiplex PCR assay. The table comes from immuneACCESS by way of TCRdb, which keeps in-frame sequences with V and J called. Part of the clones is missing from these tables; in studies checked, under half for an unresolved V gene and the rest for unknown reasons. The sample contains 45,000 to 55,000 clones, about four fifths of them found a single time. The top ten clones comprise about 7% of the sample. The specimen sequenced was peripheral blood. These receptors all come from a man between 60 and 70 years old with active COVID-19.

The rearrangement links TRBV21-1 to TRBJ1-2; the table assigns TRBD1, which was not confirmed against the DNA. TRBV21-1 is described as a pseudogene. The CDR3 loop spans 14 amino acids. The CDR3: CASSSRTGTKGYTF. The DNA of the CDR3 is TGTGCCAGCAGCAGCAGGACGGGGACAAAGGGCTACACCTTC.

The chain joins TRBV4-1 to TRBJ2-7; 12 nucleotides line up with TRBD2. The V gene end was trimmed by 6 bases and the J gene end by 4 bases; junction bases not matched to a gene: 10. The CDR3 covers 16 residues. Germline V gene data show CDR1 as MGHRA and CDR2 as YSYEKL. The CDR3 DNA reads as TGCGCCAGCAGAAGCAGCACTAGCGGGAGGAGGTACGAGCAGTACTTC. Its protein is CASRSSTSGRRYEQYF.

The chain couples TRBV4-2 to TRBJ2-2, with TRBD2 matching over 13 bases. The CDR3 loop spans 19 amino acids. V was pared by 3 bases and J by 3 bases, with 10 bases of the junction left unmatched. In germline, CDR1 is LGHNA, CDR2 YNFKEQ. The CDR3 loop reads CASSQPGTSGAPDTGELFF. CDR3 in DNA: TGTGCCAGCAGCCAGCCCGGGACTAGCGGGGCCCCGGACACCGGGGAGCTGTTTTTT.

This chain links TRBV29-1 with TRBJ2-4, with a tentative D call TRBD2 (6 bases). CDR1 and CDR2 (germline): SQVTM, ANQGSEA. V lost 5 bases, J lost 5 bases, and 13 bases lay in between. This CDR3 spans 13 amino acids. The CDR3 loop is CSVSVGGENIQYF. As DNA, the CDR3 is TGCAGCGTTTCCGTCGGGGGAGAAAACATTCAGTACTTC. The full variable domain, its missing parts supplied by reference TRBV29-1 and TRBJ2-4, is SAVISQKPSRDICQRGTSLTIQCQVDSQVTMMFWYRQQPGQSLTLIATANQGSEATYESGFVIDKFPISRPNLTFSTLTVSNMSPEDSSIYLCSVSVGGENIQYFGAGTRLSVL.

The CDR3 reads CASSSRGGQNQPQHF. The CDR3, as DNA: TGTGCCAGCAGCTCCCGGGGGGGGCAAAATCAGCCCCAGCATTTT. The chain couples TRBV7-9 to TRBJ1-5, with a possible D match to TRBD1 (6 bases). V lost 4 bases and J 4 bases, leaving 14 bases between the germline ends. Germline V CDR1 and CDR2: SEHNR, FQNEAQ (reference sequence). This CDR3 has 15 residues.

V and J are TRBV27 and TRBJ1-4; 8 nucleotides agree with TRBD1. The germline CDR1 and CDR2 sequences are MNHEY and SMNVEV (reference sequence). The CDR3 is 13 residues long. V trimming: 6 bases; J trimming: 4 bases; junction bases outside the gene matches: 1. The CDR3 sequence: CASRDRVNEKLFF. The DNA for the CDR3 is TGTGCCAGCAGGGACAGGGTTAATGAAAAACTGTTTTTT.

This clone was observed a single time. The chain recombines TRBV15 with TRBJ2-2, with 9 bases lining up with TRBD1. CDR1 and CDR2 (germline): LNHNV, YYDKDF (reference sequence). V was clipped by 2 bases and J by 6 bases; unmatched bases: 4. The length of the CDR3 is 15 residues. In DNA, the CDR3 is TGTGCCACCAGCAGACCAAGGACAGGGGCCGGGGAGCTGTTTTTT. Translating gives CATSRPRTGAGELFF. Using reference TRBV15 and TRBJ2-2 for the parts outside the CDR3, the full variable domain is DAMVIQNPRYQVTQFGKPVTLSCSQTLNHNVMYWYQQKSSQAPKLLFHYYDKDFNNEADTPDNFQSRRPNTSFCFLDIRSPGLGDTAMYLCATSRPRTGAGELFFGEGSRLTVL.

The chain uses TRBV6-5 and TRBJ1-6; 8 bases match TRBD1. The CDR3 has 13 residues. V lost 6 bases and J lost 8; bases outside the gene matches: 3. CDR1 is MNHEY, CDR2 SVGAGI, per germline. CDR3 loop: CASRDREYSPLHF. DNA of the CDR3: TGTGCCAGCAGGGACAGGGAATATTCACCCCTCCACTTT.

The chain uses TRBV9 and TRBJ2-3; 16 bases agree with TRBD2. Germline V gives CDR1 SGDLS, CDR2 YYNGEE. The CDR3 consists of 18 residues. The ends lost 0 bases at V and 4 bases at J; junction bases unmatched: 5. The CDR3 here is CASSVEGLAGGPADTQYF. The CDR3 nucleotides are TGTGCCAGCAGCGTAGAGGGACTAGCGGGAGGGCCTGCAGATACGCAGTATTTT.

The genes are TRBV24-1 and TRBJ2-3; D may be TRBD1 (6 bases). With 7 bases removed from V and 1 base from J, the gap between germline ends came to 8 bases. The CDR3 is 13 residues long. Germline V lookup: CDR1 KGHDR, CDR2 SFDVKD. Here the CDR3 reads CATSRQGTDTQYF. The CDR3 DNA follows: TGTGCCACCAGCAGACAGGGCACAGATACGCAGTATTTT.